Following are 3 T cell receptor beta chains from one sample sequenced in a study of shared clonotypes between healthy human individuals. Produced via immunoSEQ multiplex PCR; TCRdb's table is partial and in-frame only. The sample consists of fewer than 1.8 million clones, approximately 98.5% of them appearing once. Sequencing was carried out using naive CD4+ T cells sorted from blood. The subset denotes: CD45RA+ positively selected. These receptors were collected from a man aged 30 to 39 in good health.

This sequence joins TRBV5-1 and TRBJ1-2; tentative D call: TRBD1 (6 bases). Germline lookup yields CDR1 SGHRS and CDR2 YFSETQ. The germline V and J ends were trimmed by 2 bases and 4 bases, with 24 bases remaining between them. CDR3 length equals 18 residues. CDR3 sequence (DNA): TGCGCCAGCAGCTTATCGTCCGTGGAAAGACAGGCGGCCTATGGCTACACCTTC. As protein: CASSLSSVERQAAYGYTF.

The count of this clone is one. The CDR3 DNA reads TGTGCCAGCAGCTTAGTGTACAGTCTAGCGGAGCCCGAGCAGTACTTC. It specifies CASSLVYSLAEPEQYF. The chain carries TRBV7-2 and TRBJ2-7; 7 bases agree with TRBD2. Germline loops: CDR1 SGHTA, CDR2 FQGNSA. Losses at the gene ends were 1 base for V and 6 bases for J; bases not matched to a gene: 12. This CDR3 is built from 16 residues.

The rearrangement joins TRBV19 to TRBJ2-3; a weak D match, TRBD2 (6 bases). The CDR3 runs to 13 residues. Germline lookup yields CDR1 LNHDA and CDR2 SQIVND (reference sequence). Between the trimmed V and J ends, which lost 4 bases and 4 bases, there was a span of 9 bases. The CDR3 region is CASSTGTSDTQYF. The DNA for the CDR3 is TGTGCCAGTAGTACAGGGACTTCAGATACGCAGTATTTT.